This T cell receptor (beta chain) was captured by sequencing in a study of shared clonotypes between healthy human individuals. A word on this clone: Its antigen remains unknown.

V shed 8 bases and J shed 3 bases, with 11 bases lying between them. The germline V gene encodes CDR1 SGHKS and CDR2 YYEKEE (reference sequence). The CDR3 loop spans 13 amino acids. Here immunoSEQ multiplex PCR was the method, and the copy in TCRdb shows in-frame clones only, minus some. The table shows roughly 2 million clones, with about 95% occurring only once. Points from the study as a whole: Clonotype sharing among donors, it was expected, would be affected by sequencing depth.

Naive CD8 cells lacked CD45RO, underwent positive selection for CCR7 and left out terminally differentiated effector memory CD45RA+ cells. The sequence was obtained from a man aged 18 to 35 in good health. The chain recombines TRBV5-5 with TRBJ1-4, with D possibly being TRBD1 (6 bases). The sample was naive CD8+ T cells sorted from blood. CDR3 protein: CASRGTSNEKLFF. The CDR3 DNA is TGTGCCAGTAGGGGGACATCTAATGAAAAACTGTTTTTT.